This is a list of T cell receptor beta chains from one sample in a study of T cell responses to AZD1222 COVID-19 vaccine. Only in-frame clones appear in the TCRdb table, and some are missing; sequencing was by immunoSEQ multiplex PCR. There are about 130,000 clones in the sample; about 93% occur only once, and approximately 6.5% lies in the top ten. The input for sequencing was peripheral blood, taken 28 days after the second AZD1222 dose. The source is an adult who received the AZD1222 COVID-19 vaccine. Each CDR3 is given with its conserved first and last residue. The D gene is left open where the match is weak. Size tells how often a clone was seen (once, few, many) or the class of an expanded clone, and some rows leave it out.

NA	TRBJ1-5	NA	TRBV6-5	CASSYSRGSEPQHF	TGTGCCAGCAGTTACTCGCGGGGTTCCGAGCCCCAGCATTTT
NA	TRBJ1-6	NA	TRBV30	CAWSGPGVYSPLHF	TGTGCCTGGAGTGGGCCAGGGGTTTATTCACCCCTCCACTTT
NA	TRBJ1-6	NA	TRBV7-3	CASSLSRQPYNSPLHF	TGTGCCAGCAGCTTAAGTCGGCAACCCTATAATTCACCCCTCCACTTT
NA	TRBJ2-5	TRBD1	TRBV27	CASRMMDRGETQYF	TGTGCCAGCAGGATGATGGACAGGGGAGAGACCCAGTACTTC
NA	TRBJ2-3	TRBD2	TRBV7-6	CASSLRSGGAGGTDTQYF	TGTGCCAGCAGCTTACGTAGCGGGGGGGCCGGGGGCACAGATACGCAGTATTTT
NA	TRBJ1-5	NA	TRBV4-2	CASSQGLGQPQHF	TGTGCCAGCAGCCAAGGGTTAGGACAGCCCCAGCATTTT
NA	TRBJ1-6	TRBD1	TRBV2	CASRDSNNSPLHF	TGTGCCAGTCGGGACAGTAATAATTCACCCCTCCACTTT
NA	TRBJ2-7	NA	TRBV14	CASSQGYEQYF	TGTGCCAGCAGCCAGGGCTACGAGCAGTACTTC
once	TRBJ2-3	TRBD2	TRBV2	CASSARGLDTQYF	TGTGCCAGCAGTGCGCGGGGGTTGGATACGCAGTATTTT
once	TRBJ1-2	NA	TRBV6-5	CASSYSYDSFYGYTF	TGTGCCAGCAGTTACTCGTATGACAGCTTCTATGGCTACACCTTC
NA	TRBJ1-2	NA	TRBV5-4	CASHGGGLSNYGYTF	TGTGCCAGCCACGGGGGGGGCTTGTCTAACTATGGCTACACCTTC
NA	TRBJ1-1	NA	TRBV9	CASSSSGSEAFF	TGTGCCAGCAGCTCTAGTGGTTCTGAAGCTTTCTTT
NA	TRBJ2-7	NA	TRBV7-6	CASSLGGLSGVEQYF	TGTGCCAGCAGCTTAGGGGGACTGTCTGGGGTAGAGCAGTACTTC
NA	TRBJ2-7	NA	TRBV5-1	CASSLEIIGNSLEQYF	TGCGCCAGCAGCTTGGAGATTATAGGGAATTCCCTTGAGCAGTACTTC
once	TRBJ1-1	NA	TRBV15	CATSRGWGSMNTEAFF	TGTGCCACCAGCAGAGGATGGGGGAGTATGAACACTGAAGCTTTCTTT
NA	TRBJ2-1	NA	TRBV3-1/TRBV3-2	CASSQNRVGGINEQFF	TGTGCCAGCAGCCAGAATAGGGTCGGCGGAATAAATGAGCAGTTCTTC
once	TRBJ2-5	NA	TRBV30	CAWSDYKGQETQYF	TGTGCCTGGAGTGATTATAAGGGGCAGGAGACCCAGTACTTC
NA	TRBJ2-1	NA	TRBV5-1	CASSLGNEQFF	TGCGCCAGCAGCTTAGGGAATGAGCAGTTCTTC
NA	TRBJ1-1	NA	TRBV27	CASSLFGGNTEAFF	TGTGCCAGCAGTTTATTCGGGGGGAACACTGAAGCTTTCTTT
NA	TRBJ1-2	NA	TRBV18	CASSLTYPSRDGYTF	TGTGCCAGCTCACTCACCTACCCGTCGCGAGATGGCTACACCTTC
NA	TRBJ1-3	NA	TRBV7-2	CASSFQAGRWNTIYF	TGTGCCAGCAGCTTCCAAGCCGGGAGGTGGAACACCATATATTTT
once	TRBJ2-4	TRBD1	TRBV14	CASSQDLGTGVLAIQYF	TGTGCCAGCAGCCAAGATTTGGGGACAGGGGTTTTAGCCATTCAGTACTTC
NA	TRBJ2-7	TRBD2	TRBV3-1/TRBV3-2	CASSQDSRLAGRHEQYF	TGTGCCAGCAGCCAAGATTCAAGGCTAGCGGGGCGACACGAGCAGTACTTC